The 15 T cell receptor beta chains below all came from one sample that was sequenced in a study of CD8 T cells in Susac syndrome. An input of about 0.5 to 1 ug of RNA was subjected to reverse transcription using random hexamers. One entry per CDR3 protein, called by TCRdb with MiXCR from the immunoSEQ multiplex PCR reads. The repertoire holds over 350,000 distinct CDR3 sequences, with around 83% as singletons. The sequencing input was CD8+ T cells from PBMCs. These TCRs come from a human donor with multiple sclerosis.

The rearrangement uses TRBV5-1 and TRBJ1-1, with a tentative D call TRBD1 (6 bases). The germline gives CDR1 SGHRS, CDR2 YFSETQ. Deletions cut 4 bases from V and 5 bases from J, with 15 bases between. This CDR3 region has 14 residues. The CDR3 here is CASSLYRGLTEAFF. CDR3 in DNA: TGCGCCAGCAGCCTCTATAGGGGGTTGACTGAAGCTTTCTTT.

The chain couples TRBV7-9 to TRBJ2-5, with 9 bases matching TRBD2. V dropped 2 bases and J dropped 4; count of bases not matched to a gene: 8. The germline V gene has CDR1 SEHNR and CDR2 FQNEAQ (reference sequence). The CDR3 is 16 amino acids. The CDR3 nucleotides read TGTGCCAGCAGCTTATGGATTAGCGGGGGATTAGAGACCCAGTACTTC. Translated, it gives CASSLWISGGLETQYF.

This chain's CDR3 is CASVAWQGRNSPLHF. CDR3 nucleotide sequence: TGCGCCAGCGTTGCCTGGCAGGGGCGAAATTCACCCCTCCACTTT. This chain uses TRBV4-1 with TRBJ1-6; possibly TRBD1 for D (6 bases). Germline V gene data show CDR1 as MGHRA and CDR2 as YSYEKL. V was shortened by 8 bases and J by 7 bases, with 18 bases between the two germline ends. The CDR3 has 15 residues.

CDR3 DNA sequence: TGCGCCAGCAGCTTGGCAGGGGGCTATGGCTACACCTTC. Its protein is CASSLAGGYGYTF. The V call is TRBV5-1, the J call TRBJ1-2; 7 bases map to TRBD1. The CDR3 is 13 amino acids. CDR1 is SGHRS and CDR2 is YFSETQ in the germline V gene. Trimming took 0 bases from V and 4 from J; bases not matched to a gene: 0.

The chain uses TRBV7-9 and TRBJ2-7; 11 positions agree with TRBD2. V was pared by 4 bases and J by 6 bases, with 11 bases of the junction left unmatched. The CDR3 has 16 amino acids. Germline CDR1 is SEHNR and CDR2 is FQNEAQ (reference sequence). The CDR3 nucleotides are TGTGCCAGCAGCTCCTATACCGGGACTAGCGGCCCCGAGCAGTACTTC. Amino acid sequence: CASSSYTGTSGPEQYF.

The chain links TRBV29-1 to TRBJ2-3, with D possibly matching TRBD2 (6 bases). Germline CDR1 SQVTM, CDR2 ANQGSEA. The CDR3 runs to 14 residues. V was pared by 8 bases and J by 1 base, with 16 bases between. The CDR3 sequence: CSSLSSERTDTQYF. In DNA, the CDR3 is TGCAGCTCTCTCTCTAGCGAACGCACAGATACGCAGTATTTT.

The chain uses TRBV30 and TRBJ2-7; 12 bases fit TRBD1. Germline V gene sequence: CDR1 GTSNPN, CDR2 SVGIG (reference sequence). The CDR3 covers 15 residues. J was trimmed by 7 bases and V by 1 base; bases with no gene match: 8. The CDR3 bases are TGTGCCTGGAGTGCCCGGGACAGGGGGCAGCGGGAGCAGTACTTC. The encoded protein is CAWSARDRGQREQYF. The complete variable domain, with remaining parts taken from reference TRBV30 and TRBJ2-7, reads SQTIHQWPATLVQPVGSPLSLECTVEGTSNPNLYWYRQAAGRGLQLLFYSVGIGQISSEVPQNLSASRPQDRQFILSSKKLLLSDSGFYLCAWSARDRGQREQYFGPGTRLTVT.

The genes are TRBV7-9 and TRBJ2-6; D call uncertain. Germline CDR1 is SEHNR and CDR2 is FQNEAQ (reference sequence). Trimming pared 8 bases from V and 0 bases from J, leaving 5 bases between. This CDR3 comprises 13 residues. The DNA for the CDR3 is TGTGCCAGCGATAGCTCTGGGGCCAACGTCCTGACTTTC. Translation: CASDSSGANVLTF.

The gene calls are TRBV27 and TRBJ1-5; no firm D call. Trimming removed 6 bases at V and 1 base at J, with 7 bases between. This CDR3 comprises 13 residues. CDR1 and CDR2 (germline): MNHEY, SMNVEV (reference sequence). The CDR3 DNA is TGTGCCAGCAGATACGACAGCAATCAGCCCCAGCATTTT. It specifies CASRYDSNQPQHF.

V is TRBV15 and J is TRBJ2-1; D may be TRBD2 (5 bases). CDR1 LNHNV and CDR2 YYDKDF come from the germline V gene (reference sequence). Trimming removed 0 bases from V and 2 bases from J, with 14 bases in between. This CDR3 is 17 amino acids long. The CDR3 reads CATSRDHRETTYNEQFF. The DNA of the CDR3 is TGTGCCACCAGCAGAGATCATCGGGAAACCACCTACAATGAGCAGTTCTTC.

This chain links TRBV20-1 with TRBJ2-1, with TRBD2 identical over 9 bases. The length of the CDR3 is 15 residues. The V gene end was trimmed by 2 bases and the J gene end by 3 bases; junction bases not matched to a gene: 5. Germline CDR1 is DFQATT and CDR2 is SNEGSKA (reference sequence). The CDR3 sequence: CSARLASGVYNEQFF. For the CDR3, the DNA is TGCAGTGCTAGATTGGCTAGCGGGGTCTACAATGAGCAGTTCTTC.

This rearrangement joins TRBV27 to TRBJ2-3; D tentatively reads TRBD1 or TRBD2 (5 bases each). V was cut by 2 bases and J by 2 bases, with 14 bases left in between. The CDR3 sequence is 16 residues long. CDR1 is MNHEY and CDR2 is SMNVEV in the germline V gene (reference sequence). DNA for the CDR3: TGTGCCAGCAGTTTAGTACGGGGACCATACACAGATACGCAGTATTTT. Amino acids: CASSLVRGPYTDTQYF.

The rearrangement links TRBV15 to TRBJ2-1; D gene uncertain. Germline CDR1 reads LNHNV; CDR2 reads YYDKDF (reference sequence). The CDR3 runs to 14 residues. The V and J ends lost 0 bases and 7 bases respectively, with 10 bases between them. CDR3 coding DNA: TGTGCCACCAGCAGAGATCTGGCCCCAAATGAGCAGTTCTTC. It specifies CATSRDLAPNEQFF. Supplemented by reference TRBV15 and TRBJ2-1, the full variable domain reads DAMVIQNPRYQVTQFGKPVTLSCSQTLNHNVMYWYQQKSSQAPKLLFHYYDKDFNNEADTPDNFQSRRPNTSFCFLDIRSPGLGDTAMYLCATSRDLAPNEQFFGPGTRLTVL.

The chain is built from TRBV10-2 and TRBJ2-2, with D perhaps matching TRBD1 (5 bases). The CDR3 runs to 14 residues. Trimming pared 9 bases from V and 6 bases from J, leaving 17 bases between. CDR1 WSHSY and CDR2 SAAADI come from the germline V gene. The CDR3 sequence is CASKVRAGSGELFF. The CDR3 nucleotides read TGCGCCAGTAAAGTCAGGGCCGGGTCCGGGGAGCTGTTTTTT.

The chain combines TRBV19 with TRBJ2-7; D remains ambiguous. CDR3 length equals 14 residues. With 1 base removed from V and 2 bases from J, the gap between germline ends came to 9 bases. Germline CDR1 LNHDA, CDR2 SQIVND (reference sequence). CDR3 in DNA: TGTGCCAGTAGTATAGCGGACGCTACCTACGAGCAGTACTTC. It is translated as CASSIADATYEQYF. Full variable domain (remainder filled in from reference TRBV19 and TRBJ2-7): DGGITQSPKYLFRKEGQNVTLSCEQNLNHDAMYWYRQDPGQGLRLIYYSQIVNDFQKGDIAEGYSVSREKKESFPLTVTSAQKNPTAFYLCASSIADATYEQYFGPGTRLTVT.